This record covers a single T cell receptor beta chain. The germline gives CDR1 KGHSH, CDR2 LQKENI. This CDR3 comprises 16 residues. V lost 4 bases, J lost 1 base, and 7 bases stayed unmatched. This record belongs to a study of blood T cell repertoires in COVID-19. Background on the study: There were acute and convalescent COVID-19 samples, and they came from the United States, Italy and Spain. Sources were T cells, B-cell-depleted T cells, or PBMCs; the material itself was cDNA or gDNA.

In the original analysis: Amplification from reference gene primers served as the basis for estimated nucleated cell counts. Produced via immunoSEQ multiplex PCR; TCRdb's table is partial and in-frame only. V and J calls and clone size follow that table, whereas D and trimming were derived from the DNA. Among approximately 310,000 clones, 87% were seen once, and the ten largest hold about 8%. Sequencing was performed on peripheral blood. V gene TRBV18 combines with J gene TRBJ2-1; 7 bases map to TRBD2. This receptor was obtained from a woman aged 45 to 65 who had recovered from COVID-19. CDR3 sequence (DNA): TGTGCCAGCTCACTGCCGGGACTAAGGTCCTACAATGAGCAGTTCTTC. The encoded protein is CASSLPGLRSYNEQFF. The full variable domain, its missing parts supplied by reference TRBV18 and TRBJ2-1, is NAGVMQNPRHLVRRRGQEARLRCSPMKGHSHVYWYRQLPEEGLKFMVYLQKENIIDESGMPKERFSAEFPKEGPSILRIQQVVRGDSAAYFCASSLPGLRSYNEQFFGPGTRLTVL.